This T cell receptor (beta chain) appears in the sequencing data of a study of cytomegalovirus exposure and HLA in healthy donors. Use of 60 Vbeta and 13 Jbeta primers characterized the PCR. Data came from immunoSEQ multiplex PCR; TCRdb stores just in-frame clones and leaves some out. The sample contains roughly 140,000 clones, approximately 79% of which appear only once. Each donor was nominally healthy when sampled (though unrecorded immune exposures were likely). The germline V and J ends were trimmed by 4 bases and 1 base, with 14 bases remaining between them. Germline V gives CDR1 SGHDT, CDR2 YYEEEE. The CDR3 covers 16 residues.

The TCR sequence derives from a male donor in good health and CMV-seronegative. The rearrangement joins TRBV5-6 to TRBJ2-2; possible D gene TRBD1, 6 bases. The sequenced sample consisted of PBMCs. CDR3 protein: CASSRNPGQNTGELFF. The CDR3 bases are TGTGCCAGCAGCCGCAACCCGGGACAGAACACCGGGGAGCTGTTTTTT.